This is a list of T cell receptor beta chains from one sample in a study of T cells after posttransplantation cyclophosphamide. TCRdb keeps only in-frame clones here, not all; method: immunoSEQ multiplex PCR. The sample has 42,000 or so clones, about 90% seen once; the top ten hold roughly 2.5%. The source material was PBMCs, sampled just over 60 days after allogeneic stem cell transplant with posttransplant cyclophosphamide. These receptor sequences come from a male patient aged 55 to 69 who received an allogeneic stem cell transplant from a related donor and was CMV-positive. A share of the T cells may be of graft donor origin. Both conserved end residues are part of each CDR3. A D gene is named only where the DNA matches it firmly. Clone size is given for some rows only: seen once, a few or many times, or a class if the clone is expanded.

15	.	.	TRBV18	TRBJ1-2	TGTGCCAGCTCAGCAATTAACAGCCCCAACTATGGCTACACCTTC	CASSAINSPNYGYTF
16	few	TRBD1	TRBV27	TRBJ2-7	TGTGCCAGCACCTATAGGCGGGGACAGGGAACCTACGAGCAGTACTTC	CASTYRRGQGTYEQYF
12	once	.	TRBV29-1	TRBJ1-1	TGCAGTACGGGACATATGAACACTGAAGCTTTCTTT	CSTGHMNTEAFF
14	once	.	TRBV19	TRBJ2-1	TGTGCCAGTAGTATCAGGACAGCGTACAATGAGCAGTTCTTC	CASSIRTAYNEQFF
14	.	.	TRBV6-5	TRBJ1-2	TGTGCCAGCAGTACCAGAGTTGGGGGAGGAGGCTACACCTTC	CASSTRVGGGGYTF
13	.	.	TRBV29-1	TRBJ2-5	TGCAGCGTTGTGAGGCAGAGGCAAGAGACCCAGTACTTC	CSVVRQRQETQYF
11	.	.	TRBV5-8	TRBJ2-5	TGTGCCAACCCCCGGGGGGAGACCCAGTACTTC	CANPRGETQYF
15	.	.	TRBV6-1	TRBJ2-3	TGTGCCAGCAGTGACGACGACACCTACACCCGTACGCAGTATTTT	CASSDDDTYTRTQYF
15	.	TRBD1	TRBV5-8	TRBJ1-4	TGTGCCAGCAGCTCCGGGACAGGGTATCAGGAAAAACTGTTTTTT	CASSSGTGYQEKLFF
15	.	.	TRBV2	TRBJ2-2	TGTGCCAGCAGTGAAACACCTTCGAACACCGGGGAGCTGTTTTTT	CASSETPSNTGELFF
15	.	TRBD1	TRBV28	TRBJ2-2	TGTGCCAGCAGTGGGCAGGGGGCCACCACCGGGGAGCTGTTTTTT	CASSGQGATTGELFF
15	.	TRBD1	TRBV6-5	TRBJ1-2	TGTGCCAGCAGTCGCTTTGGCAGGGGGAACTATGGCTACACCTTC	CASSRFGRGNYGYTF
16	.	TRBD1	TRBV7-8	TRBJ1-3	TGTGCCAGCAGCTTAAATACAGGGGGCGGAGGAAACACCATATATTTT	CASSLNTGGGGNTIYF
12	.	.	TRBV18	TRBJ1-1	TGTGCCAGCTCATCCCGACAGGATGAAGCTTTCTTT	CASSSRQDEAFF
18	.	.	TRBV19	TRBJ1-6	TGTGCCAGTAGTATAGAGTCCGCCTTGAGGGACTATAATTCACCCCTCCACTTT	CASSIESALRDYNSPLHF
16	.	.	TRBV6-5	TRBJ2-7	TGTGCCAGCAGTTACTCGGGTCGCGGAAGCTCCTACGAGCAGTACTTC	CASSYSGRGSSYEQYF
13	.	.	TRBV2	TRBJ2-1	TGTGCCAGCAGTGACTTTGGGGGGATTGAGCAGTTCTTC	CASSDFGGIEQFF
15	.	TRBD2	TRBV5-1	TRBJ2-3	TGCGCCAGCAGACCAGCGGGGGGACATGCAGATACGCAGTATTTT	CASRPAGGHADTQYF
14	.	.	TRBV12-5	TRBJ1-3	TGTGCTAGTGGCCCAGGGGACGGGGGAAACACCATATATTTT	CASGPGDGGNTIYF
13	.	.	TRBV5-1	TRBJ1-4	TGCGCCAGCAGCTTGGGACATAATGAAAAACTGTTTTTT	CASSLGHNEKLFF
13	once	TRBD1	TRBV9	TRBJ1-1	TGTGCCAGCAGCGGGGACAGGTTGTCTGAAGCTTTCTTT	CASSGDRLSEAFF
15	once	.	TRBV4-2	TRBJ2-5	TGTGCCAGCAGCCCTCGATCAGTGGGGGCGGAGACCCAGTACTTC	CASSPRSVGAETQYF